This TCR beta chain was profiled in a study of lymphopenia after photon versus proton radiotherapy. Turning to this clone: Its antigen is not known.

General observations from the study: Better survival with proton therapy was suggested as possible, not demonstrated. Post-nadir TCR diversity decline inversely tracked overall survival among those who died. Under photons, naive T cells and diversity fell while effector/memory populations rose. After lymphocyte nadir, photon-treated repertoires showed oligoclonal expansion, especially CD8+ Temra.

The method was immunoSEQ multiplex PCR; TCRdb's version includes in-frame clones alone and lacks a portion of them. The table records over 50,000 clones, approximately 83% of them present only once. The TCR was taken from a man aged 40-49 years with gastric cancer. Specimen: peripheral blood, collected from a patient treated with photon-based radiotherapy.

This chain's CDR3 is CASPDTGPSSGANVLTF. The CDR3 coding sequence is TGTGCCAGCCCCGATACGGGGCCGAGCTCTGGGGCCAACGTCCTGACTTTC. The chain carries TRBV11-2 and TRBJ2-6; D may be TRBD1 or TRBD2 (5 bases each). The CDR3 length is 17 residues. Germline V lookup: CDR1 SGHAT, CDR2 FQNNGV. V dropped 8 bases and J dropped 0 bases, with 17 bases sitting between them. The variable domain in full, completed from reference TRBV11-2 and TRBJ2-6, reads EAGVAQSPRYKIIEKRQSVAFWCNPISGHATLYWYQQILGQGPKLLIQFQNNGVVDDSQLPKDRFSAERLKGVDSTLKIQPAKLEDSAVYLCASPDTGPSSGANVLTFGAGSRLTVL.